These 27 T cell receptor beta chains came from one sample sequenced in a study of cytomegalovirus exposure and HLA in healthy donors. The PCR made use of 60 Vbeta and 13 Jbeta primers. Sequencing was performed with immunoSEQ multiplex PCR; in TCRdb, only in-frame clones are kept and a portion is missing. The sample carries some 180,000 clones, about four fifths recorded once. The sequencing input was PBMCs. These receptors were collected from a woman aged 25 to 45 in good health and CMV-seropositive.

The rearrangement links TRBV27 to TRBJ1-2, with a possible D match to TRBD1 (6 bases). Germline CDR1 and CDR2: MNHEY and SMNVEV (reference sequence). The germline V and J ends were trimmed by 7 bases and 5 bases, with 17 bases remaining between them. This CDR3 comprises 14 residues. In DNA, the CDR3 is TGTGCCAGCACCTCAAGAAGGACAGATTATGGCTACACCTTC. Protein product: CASTSRRTDYGYTF.

The V gene is TRBV4-1, the J gene TRBJ1-4; D unclear. The V end was cut by 4 bases, the J end by 0 bases, with 18 bases between. Germline V gene lookup returns CDR1 MGHRA and CDR2 YSYEKL. This CDR3 contains 18 residues. CDR3 sequence reads: CASSPRGRSPATNEKLFF. The CDR3 DNA sequence: TGCGCCAGCAGCCCTCGTGGGAGAAGCCCCGCAACTAATGAAAAACTGTTTTTT.

As DNA, the CDR3 is TGTGCCAGCAGCTTAGGGGGACAGGGGGCAGGGTCACCCCTCCACTTT. Translated, it gives CASSLGGQGAGSPLHF. The chain joins TRBV7-8 to TRBJ1-6; TRBD1 agrees at 12 bases. Trimming at V came to 1 base and at J to 10 bases, leaving 5 bases not matched to a gene. The CDR3 consists of 16 residues. Germline-derived CDR1 and CDR2 are SGHVS and FQNEAQ.

V and J are TRBV19 and TRBJ2-3; D is undetermined. The CDR3 contains 11 residues. Germline CDR1 LNHDA, CDR2 SQIVND (reference sequence). V was shortened by 5 bases and J by 2 bases, with 2 bases between the two germline ends. Here the CDR3 reads CASSLTDTQYF. The CDR3 DNA sequence: TGTGCCAGTAGTCTCACAGATACGCAGTATTTT.

The chain joins TRBV18 to TRBJ1-1; D perhaps matches TRBD1 (5 bases). The CDR3 consists of 14 residues. Germline CDR1 KGHSH, CDR2 LQKENI. Trimming stripped 3 bases from V and 8 bases from J, with 16 bases between. The CDR3 protein is CASSPARGTTEAFF. Here the CDR3 DNA reads TGTGCCAGCTCACCTGCCCGGGGGACGACCGAAGCTTTCTTT.

The chain has TRBV18 and TRBJ1-5; 8 bases line up with TRBD1. Germline V CDR1 and CDR2: KGHSH, LQKENI. This CDR3 spans 14 amino acids. The junction had 7 bases not matched to a gene; V was cut back by 5 bases and J by 7 bases. CDR3 sequence (DNA): TGTGCCAGCTCAAGACAGGGGAGAGGGCAGCCCCAGCATTTT. This sequence encodes CASSRQGRGQPQHF.

The genes are TRBV9 and TRBJ2-3, with 8 bases fitting TRBD2. The trim removed 4 bases at V and 4 bases at J, leaving 11 bases unmatched. Germline lookup yields CDR1 SGDLS and CDR2 YYNGEE. The CDR3 has 16 amino acids. The CDR3: CASSPEGAGEADTQYF. In DNA, the CDR3 is TGTGCCAGCAGCCCCGAGGGAGCGGGAGAGGCAGATACGCAGTATTTT. The full variable domain, completed using reference TRBV9 and TRBJ2-3, is DSGVTQTPKHLITATGQRVTLRCSPRSGDLSVYWYQQSLDQGLQFLIQYYNGEERAKGNILERFSAQQFPDLHSELNLSSLELGDSALYFCASSPEGAGEADTQYFGPGTRLTVL.

The chain carries TRBV5-1 and TRBJ1-1; D is unclear. CDR1 SGHRS and CDR2 YFSETQ come from the germline V gene. Between the trimmed V and J ends, which lost 1 base and 2 bases, there was a span of 12 bases. This CDR3 spans 15 amino acids. The CDR3 sequence is CASSLKQAGNTEAFF. DNA of the CDR3: TGCGCCAGCAGCTTGAAGCAGGCGGGTAACACTGAAGCTTTCTTT.

V usage is TRBV6-6 and J usage is TRBJ1-5; D is ambiguous. This CDR3 region has 16 residues. V was shortened by 0 bases and J by 5 bases, with 14 bases between the two germline ends. Per the germline V gene, CDR1 is MNHNY and CDR2 is SVGAGI (reference sequence). The CDR3, as DNA: TGTGCCAGCAGTTACTCGTACGGGAAGGTAGATCAGCCCCAGCATTTT. Translation gives CASSYSYGKVDQPQHF.

Remarks on this clone: Other DNA sequences within the sample encode an identical CDR3. This chain joins TRBV11-1 and TRBJ1-1, with D perhaps TRBD1 (6 bases). Trimming took off 6 bases at V and 3 bases at J, with 11 bases between the two ends. Per germline, CDR1 SGHAT and CDR2 FQDESV (reference sequence). The CDR3 has 13 amino acids. The CDR3 DNA sequence: TGTGCCAGCAGTTCAACAGGGTACACTGAAGCTTTCTTT. Translation gives CASSSTGYTEAFF.

The chain carries TRBV2 and TRBJ2-2, with TRBD1 identical over 8 bases. The CDR3 contains 15 residues. Germline assignment: CDR1 SNHLY and CDR2 FYNNEI. J gave up 4 bases and V 8 bases, and 9 bases lay outside the gene matches. The CDR3 sequence: CASFGGQAGTGELFF. DNA for the CDR3: TGTGCCAGCTTCGGGGGACAGGCGGGCACCGGGGAGCTGTTTTTT. The full variable domain, in which reference TRBV2 and TRBJ2-2 provide the parts outside the CDR3, is EPEVTQTPSHQVTQMGQEVILRCVPISNHLYFYWYRQILGQKVEFLVSFYNNEISEKSEIFDDQFSVERPDGSNFTLKIRSTKLEDSAMYFCASFGGQAGTGELFFGEGSRLTVL.

The chain employs TRBV9 and TRBJ1-4; D is possibly TRBD1 (6 bases). Germline assignment: CDR1 SGDLS and CDR2 YYNGEE. V gave up 4 bases and J gave up 5 bases, with 15 bases separating them. This CDR3 has 15 residues. The CDR3 loop is CASSQRGTINEKLFF. CDR3 nucleotides: TGTGCCAGCAGCCAGCGAGGGACAATCAATGAAAAACTGTTTTTT.

The chain combines TRBV7-8 with TRBJ2-7; 7 nucleotides line up with TRBD2. CDR3 length: 13 amino acids. Germline CDR1 is SGHVS and CDR2 is FQNEAQ. The V segment lost 5 bases and the J segment 6 bases; nucleotides outside the gene matches: 7. CDR3 in DNA: TGTGCCAGCAGCCAACAGACGGGAGGCGAGCAGTACTTC. As protein: CASSQQTGGEQYF.

The rearrangement links TRBV28 to TRBJ2-3; 11 nucleotides line up with TRBD2. This CDR3 has 17 residues. Unmatched junction bases numbered 8, after V lost 3 bases and J lost 3 bases. Germline assignment: CDR1 MDHEN and CDR2 SYDVKM. In DNA, the CDR3 is TGTGCCAGCAGTTTGTATACTAGCGGGAGAGGAACAGATACGCAGTATTTT. Translation: CASSLYTSGRGTDTQYF.

The J gene is TRBJ1-5, the V gene TRBV4-1, with D uncertain. The V end lost 1 base, the J end lost 4 bases, and 8 bases lay between the germline ends. The CDR3 loop spans 14 amino acids. Germline loops: CDR1 MGHRA, CDR2 YSYEKL. CDR3 in amino acids: CASSQVPQNQPQHF. CDR3 bases: TGCGCCAGCAGCCAAGTCCCACAAAATCAGCCCCAGCATTTT.

This clone was observed a few times. The gene calls are TRBV14 and TRBJ2-3; D uncertain. Germline assignment: CDR1 SGHDN and CDR2 FVKESK. CDR3 length: 15 residues. The germline V and J ends were trimmed by 3 bases and 0 bases, with 10 bases remaining between them. CDR3 DNA: TGTGCCAGCAGCCATCTCTCTTTTAGCACAGATACGCAGTATTTT. Its protein is CASSHLSFSTDTQYF.

V is TRBV28 and J is TRBJ1-6; tentatively, D is TRBD1 (5 bases). The germline V gene encodes CDR1 MDHEN and CDR2 SYDVKM. V was clipped by 6 bases and J by 8 bases, with 11 bases between them. There are 13 residues in the CDR3. The CDR3 nucleotides are TGTGCCAGCAGGGTGGCGGGGGATTCACCCCTCCACTTT. It encodes CASRVAGDSPLHF.

The chain is built from TRBV9 and TRBJ2-5; TRBD2 might be the D (6 bases). CDR3 length equals 14 residues. In germline, CDR1 is SGDLS, CDR2 YYNGEE. V was clipped by 3 bases and J by 1 base, with 10 bases between them. Here the CDR3 reads CASSAGLRQETQYF. CDR3 sequence (DNA): TGTGCCAGCAGCGCTGGACTACGCCAAGAGACCCAGTACTTC.

In its sample, this clone was seen once. The rearrangement links TRBV5-6 to TRBJ1-2, with D maybe TRBD1 (5 bases). From germline, CDR1 is SGHDT and CDR2 YYEEEE. CDR3 length: 15 amino acids. With 7 bases removed from V and 2 bases from J, the gap between germline ends came to 18 bases. DNA of the CDR3: TGTGCCAGCCTTTCGACAGCCTTATCGAACTATGGCTACACCTTC. Translating gives CASLSTALSNYGYTF.

The chain has TRBV5-6 and TRBJ2-1; 11 bases agree with TRBD1. V lost 3 bases to trimming and J lost 3 bases; unmatched junction nucleotides: 2. CDR3 length: 15 residues. The germline gives CDR1 SGHDT, CDR2 YYEEEE. The CDR3 sequence: CASSWGTGGYNEQFF. The CDR3 DNA reads TGTGCCAGCAGCTGGGGGACAGGGGGCTACAATGAGCAGTTCTTC.

The chain uses TRBV18 and TRBJ2-7; perhaps TRBD2 as D (5 bases). V was shortened by 6 bases and J by 2 bases, with 14 bases between the two germline ends. Germline V gene sequence: CDR1 KGHSH, CDR2 LQKENI. The CDR3 length is 14 residues. The chain's CDR3 is CASSPSGLAYEQYF. In DNA, the CDR3 is TGTGCCAGCTCTCCCTCCGGACTGGCCTACGAGCAGTACTTC.

The chain couples TRBV30 to TRBJ2-3; 7 bases are shared with TRBD2. V shed 3 bases and J 0 bases; nucleotides not matched to a gene: 3. Germline lookup yields CDR1 GTSNPN and CDR2 SVGIG (reference sequence). The CDR3 is made up of 14 amino acids. The CDR3 DNA follows: TGTGCCTGGAGGGGCGGGAGTAGCACAGATACGCAGTATTTT. It translates to CAWRGGSSTDTQYF.

The gene calls are TRBV7-9 and TRBJ1-2, with D possibly matching TRBD1 (6 bases). Germline CDR1 reads SEHNR; CDR2 reads FQNEAQ (reference sequence). CDR3 size: 14 residues. The V and J ends lost 5 bases and 7 bases respectively, with 17 bases between them. The chain's CDR3 is CASSTPTGFGGYTF. The CDR3 nucleotides are TGTGCCAGCAGCACGCCTACAGGGTTCGGTGGCTACACCTTC.

The J gene is TRBJ2-5, the V gene TRBV29-1; 10 bases are shared with TRBD2. The CDR3 length is 15 residues. V lost 4 bases and J lost 1; bases outside the gene matches: 6. Per germline, CDR1 SQVTM and CDR2 ANQGSEA. CDR3 residues: CSVVSGLASQETQYF. The CDR3 DNA reads TGCAGCGTTGTGTCGGGACTAGCGTCCCAAGAGACCCAGTACTTC.

The chain recombines TRBV10-3 with TRBJ1-2; no firm D call. The CDR3 length is 15 residues. CDR1 is ENHRY, CDR2 SYGVKD, per germline. Deletions cut 2 bases from V and 6 bases from J, with 16 bases between. The CDR3 region has the DNA TGTGCCATCAGTGAGCCGGCGGGCGGCCTTCATGGCTACACCTTC. This translates into CAISEPAGGLHGYTF.

This rearrangement joins TRBV6-5 to TRBJ2-2; 9 nucleotides match TRBD1. The J segment lost 5 bases and the V segment lost 0 bases, leaving 1 base of the junction unmatched. Per the germline V gene, CDR1 is MNHEY and CDR2 is SVGAGI. The CDR3 is 15 amino acids. This chain's CDR3 is CASSYSGQGTGELFF. For the CDR3, the DNA is TGTGCCAGCAGTTACTCCGGACAGGGGACCGGGGAGCTGTTTTTT.

In its sample, this clone was seen a few times. The rearrangement joins TRBV4-1 to TRBJ1-1, with a tentative D call TRBD1 (6 bases). The CDR3 spans 15 residues. Trimming pared 1 base from V and 4 bases from J, leaving 13 bases between. Germline V gene lookup returns CDR1 MGHRA and CDR2 YSYEKL. CDR3 loop: CASSQGRGGPTEAFF. The CDR3 DNA reads as TGCGCCAGCAGCCAAGGTCGGGGGGGGCCCACTGAAGCTTTCTTT.